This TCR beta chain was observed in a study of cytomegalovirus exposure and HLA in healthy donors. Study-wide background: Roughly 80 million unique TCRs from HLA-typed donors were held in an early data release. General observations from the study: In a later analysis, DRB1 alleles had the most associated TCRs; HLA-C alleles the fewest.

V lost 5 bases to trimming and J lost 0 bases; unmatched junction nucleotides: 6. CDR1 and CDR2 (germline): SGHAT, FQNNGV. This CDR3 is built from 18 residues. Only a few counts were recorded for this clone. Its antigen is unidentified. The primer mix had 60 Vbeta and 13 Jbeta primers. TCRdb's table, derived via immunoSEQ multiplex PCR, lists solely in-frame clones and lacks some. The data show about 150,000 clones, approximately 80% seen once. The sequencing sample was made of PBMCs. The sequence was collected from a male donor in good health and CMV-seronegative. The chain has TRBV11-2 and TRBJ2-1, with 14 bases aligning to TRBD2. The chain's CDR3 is CASSRLAGGRGSYNEQFF. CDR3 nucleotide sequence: TGTGCCAGCAGCCGACTAGCGGGGGGGCGGGGCTCCTACAATGAGCAGTTCTTC.